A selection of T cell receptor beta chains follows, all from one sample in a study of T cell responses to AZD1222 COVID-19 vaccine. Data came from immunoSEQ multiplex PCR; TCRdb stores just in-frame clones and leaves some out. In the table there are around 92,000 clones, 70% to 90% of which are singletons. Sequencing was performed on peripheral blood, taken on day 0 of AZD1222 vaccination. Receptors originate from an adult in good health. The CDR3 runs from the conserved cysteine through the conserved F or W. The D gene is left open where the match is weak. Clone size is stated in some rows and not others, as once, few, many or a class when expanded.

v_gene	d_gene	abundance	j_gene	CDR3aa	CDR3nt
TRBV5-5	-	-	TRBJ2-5	CASSLEGGRLSGQYF	TGTGCCAGCAGCTTGGAGGGCGGCAGATTAAGCGGCCAGTACTTC
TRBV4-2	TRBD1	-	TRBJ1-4	CASSPGTGVQEKLFF	TGTGCCAGCAGCCCCGGCACAGGGGTCCAGGAAAAACTGTTTTTT
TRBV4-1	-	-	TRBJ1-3	CASSQALGNTIYF	TGCGCCAGCAGCCAAGCTCTAGGAAACACCATATATTTT
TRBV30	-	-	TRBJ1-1	CAWRELGEAFF	TGTGCCTGGAGAGAACTGGGTGAAGCTTTCTTT
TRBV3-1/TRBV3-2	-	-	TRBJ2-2	CASSQIQGANTGELFF	TGTGCCAGCAGCCAAATCCAGGGCGCGAACACCGGGGAGCTGTTTTTT
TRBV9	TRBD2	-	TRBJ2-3	CASSVVETGGTQYF	TGTGCCAGCAGCGTAGTGGAAACGGGGGGTACGCAGTATTTT
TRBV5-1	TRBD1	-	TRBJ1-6	CASSYEQGAERSPLHF	TGCGCCAGCAGCTATGAACAGGGGGCGGAAAGGTCACCCCTCCACTTT
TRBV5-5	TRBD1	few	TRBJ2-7	CASSMTGEEQYF	TGTGCCAGCAGCATGACAGGGGAAGAGCAGTACTTC
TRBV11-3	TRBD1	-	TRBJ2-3	CASSSYRGTDTQYF	TGTGCCAGCAGCTCGTACAGGGGGACAGATACGCAGTATTTT
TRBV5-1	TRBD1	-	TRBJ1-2	CASSSTGTGYGYTF	TGCGCCAGCAGCTCTACCGGGACAGGATATGGCTACACCTTC
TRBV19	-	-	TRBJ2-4	CASGGTPKNIQYF	TGTGCCAGTGGCGGGACACCAAAAAACATTCAGTACTTC
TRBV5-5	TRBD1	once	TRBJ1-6	CASSWEAGQGSPLHF	TGTGCCAGCAGCTGGGAGGCGGGACAGGGTTCACCCCTCCACTTT
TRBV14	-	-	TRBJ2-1	CASSQAGGGGPHNEQFF	TGTGCCAGCAGCCAAGCGGGTGGTGGGGGCCCCCACAATGAGCAGTTCTTC
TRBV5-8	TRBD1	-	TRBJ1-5	CASSPGDRGRGQPQHF	TGTGCCAGCAGCCCCGGGGACAGGGGACGAGGTCAGCCCCAGCATTTT
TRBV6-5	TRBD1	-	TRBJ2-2	CASSYFLAGGPGELFF	TGTGCCAGCAGTTACTTTCTGGCAGGGGGCCCCGGGGAGCTGTTTTTT
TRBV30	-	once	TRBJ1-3	CACLWNSGNTIYF	TGTGCCTGCTTATGGAACTCTGGAAACACCATATATTTT
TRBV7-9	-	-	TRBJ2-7	CASSVTGTYEQYF	TGTGCCAGCAGCGTTACAGGGACGTACGAGCAGTACTTC
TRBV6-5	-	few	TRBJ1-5	CASSPQENSNQPQHF	TGTGCCAGCAGTCCACAGGAGAATAGCAATCAGCCCCAGCATTTT
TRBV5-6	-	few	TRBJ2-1	CASSLGQSYNEQFF	TGTGCCAGCAGCTTGGGACAGAGCTACAATGAGCAGTTCTTC
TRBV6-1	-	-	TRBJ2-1	CASSEGSTGRDEQFF	TGTGCCAGCAGTGAGGGTTCGACAGGGAGGGATGAGCAGTTCTTC
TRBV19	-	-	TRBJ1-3	CASTYRETGNTIYF	TGTGCCAGTACATACAGGGAAACTGGAAACACCATATATTTT
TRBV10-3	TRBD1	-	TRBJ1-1	CAISGSTGVGTEAFF	TGTGCCATCAGTGGATCCACAGGGGTTGGGACTGAAGCTTTCTTT
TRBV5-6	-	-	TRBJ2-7	CASSLTGRVYEQYF	TGTGCCAGCAGCTTGACTGGCAGGGTCTACGAGCAGTACTTC
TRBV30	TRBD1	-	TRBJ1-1	CAWSGTGEAFF	TGTGCCTGGAGTGGGACAGGGGAAGCTTTCTTT
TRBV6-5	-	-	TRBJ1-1	CASLRGAEAFF	TGTGCCAGCCTAAGGGGCGCTGAAGCTTTCTTT
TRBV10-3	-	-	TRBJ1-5	CAISLDHRDNQPQHF	TGTGCCATCAGCCTAGACCATAGAGACAATCAGCCCCAGCATTTT
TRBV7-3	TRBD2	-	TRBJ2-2	CASSPTSVNTGELFF	TGTGCCAGCAGCCCCACTAGCGTGAACACCGGGGAGCTGTTTTTT
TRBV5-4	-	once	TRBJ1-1	CASSLPDLGVDTEAFF	TGTGCCAGCAGCCTTCCCGATCTCGGGGTTGACACTGAAGCTTTCTTT
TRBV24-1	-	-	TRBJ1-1	CATILGGRGTEAFF	TGTGCCACCATTCTGGGAGGAAGGGGCACTGAAGCTTTCTTT
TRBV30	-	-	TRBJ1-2	CAWSPGTPTF	TGTGCCTGGAGTCCCGGGACGCCAACCTTC
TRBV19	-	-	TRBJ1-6	CASAAREGNSPLHF	TGTGCCAGTGCCGCCAGGGAGGGGAATTCACCCCTCCACTTT
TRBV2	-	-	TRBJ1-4	CASSPDTDPINEKLFF	TGTGCCAGCAGCCCTGACACGGATCCGATTAATGAAAAACTGTTTTTT
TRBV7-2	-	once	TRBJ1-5	CASSSDSNQPQHF	TGTGCCAGCAGCTCGGATAGCAATCAGCCCCAGCATTTT
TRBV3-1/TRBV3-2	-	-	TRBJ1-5	CASSQDYGNNQPQHF	TGTGCCAGCAGCCAAGATTATGGGAACAATCAGCCCCAGCATTTT
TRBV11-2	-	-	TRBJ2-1	CASSYSGRGGASWEQFF	TGTGCCAGCAGCTATAGCGGTCGTGGGGGGGCCTCGTGGGAGCAGTTCTTC
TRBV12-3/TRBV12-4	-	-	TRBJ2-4	CAIRETGNIQYF	TGTGCCATCCGGGAGACGGGAAACATTCAGTACTTC
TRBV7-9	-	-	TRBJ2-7	CASSLMGRVPYEQYF	TGTGCCAGCAGCTTAATGGGCAGGGTCCCCTACGAGCAGTACTTC
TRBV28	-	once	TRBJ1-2	CASTLQIANYGYTF	TGTGCCAGCACCCTACAGATAGCTAACTATGGCTACACCTTC
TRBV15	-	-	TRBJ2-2	CATSRDLTGELFF	TGTGCCACCAGCAGAGACTTAACCGGGGAGCTGTTTTTT
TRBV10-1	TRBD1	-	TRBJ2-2	CASGLGQSNTGELFF	TGCGCCAGCGGCTTGGGACAGTCGAACACCGGGGAGCTGTTTTTT
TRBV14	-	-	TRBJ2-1	CASSQGRGQANEQFF	TGTGCCAGCAGCCAAGGCAGGGGTCAAGCGAATGAGCAGTTCTTC
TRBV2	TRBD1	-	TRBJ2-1	CASSEGGTGYNEQFF	TGTGCCAGCAGTGAAGGAGGGACAGGCTACAATGAGCAGTTCTTC
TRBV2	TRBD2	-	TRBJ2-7	CASSDAGRGEQYF	TGTGCCAGCAGTGACGCGGGGAGGGGCGAGCAGTACTTC
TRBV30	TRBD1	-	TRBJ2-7	CAWSEGQVSYEQYF	TGTGCCTGGAGTGAGGGACAGGTGTCCTACGAGCAGTACTTC
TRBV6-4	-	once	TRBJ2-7	CASSDGGAEIDEQYF	TGTGCCAGCAGTGACGGCGGGGCCGAGATCGACGAGCAGTACTTC
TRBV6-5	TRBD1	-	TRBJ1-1	CAGKTGTEAFF	TGTGCCGGTAAGACAGGGACTGAAGCTTTCTTT
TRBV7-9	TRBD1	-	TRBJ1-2	CASSLKGASNGYTF	TGTGCCAGCAGCTTGAAGGGGGCTAGCAATGGCTACACCTTC
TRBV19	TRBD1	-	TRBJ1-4	CASSSPVGQGREKLFF	TGTGCCAGTAGCTCACCCGTCGGACAGGGACGGGAAAAACTGTTTTTT
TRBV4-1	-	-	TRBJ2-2	CASSQVLGAGELFF	TGCGCCAGCAGCCAGGTCTTGGGGGCCGGGGAGCTGTTTTTT
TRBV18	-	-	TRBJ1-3	CASSQGSLKAGNTIYF	TGTGCCAGCTCACAAGGTTCTCTTAAGGCTGGAAACACCATATATTTT
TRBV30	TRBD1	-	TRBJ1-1	CAWGQGPTEAFF	TGTGCCTGGGGACAGGGCCCCACTGAAGCTTTCTTT
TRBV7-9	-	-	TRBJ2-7	CASSSTGYEQYF	TGTGCCAGCAGTTCAACAGGGTACGAGCAGTACTTC
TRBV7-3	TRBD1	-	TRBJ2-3	CASSQGQTTDTQYF	TGTGCCAGCAGTCAGGGACAGACCACAGATACGCAGTATTTT
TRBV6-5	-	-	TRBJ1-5	CASRVGDSNQPQHF	TGTGCCAGCCGGGTGGGGGACAGCAATCAGCCCCAGCATTTT
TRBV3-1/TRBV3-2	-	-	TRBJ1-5	CASSQDSGGQPQHF	TGTGCCAGCAGCCAAGATTCTGGAGGTCAGCCCCAGCATTTT